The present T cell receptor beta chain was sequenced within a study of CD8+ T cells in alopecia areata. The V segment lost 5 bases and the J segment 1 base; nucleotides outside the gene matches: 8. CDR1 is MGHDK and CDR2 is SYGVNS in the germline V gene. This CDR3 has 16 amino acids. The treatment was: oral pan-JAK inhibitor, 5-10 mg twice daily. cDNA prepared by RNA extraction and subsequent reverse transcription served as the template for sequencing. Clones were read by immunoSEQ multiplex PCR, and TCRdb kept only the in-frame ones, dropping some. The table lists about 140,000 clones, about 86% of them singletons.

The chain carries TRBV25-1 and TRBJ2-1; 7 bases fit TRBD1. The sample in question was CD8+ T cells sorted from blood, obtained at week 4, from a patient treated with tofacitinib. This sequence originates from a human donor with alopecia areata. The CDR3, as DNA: TGTGCCAGCAGTTCCATCAACAGGGGTTCCTACAATGAGCAGTTCTTC. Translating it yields CASSSINRGSYNEQFF.